What follows describes a single T cell receptor beta chain. V was shortened by 5 bases and J by 2 bases, with 16 bases between the two germline ends. The CDR3 spans 15 residues. CDR1 is MDHEN, CDR2 SYDVKM, per germline. This sample was taken from a study of blood T cell repertoires in COVID-19. Study information: Researchers got acute and convalescent COVID-19 samples from the United States, Italy and Spain.

As processed by the authors: Nucleated cell counts were estimated from reference gene primer amplification. Here immunoSEQ multiplex PCR was the method, and the copy in TCRdb shows in-frame clones only, minus some. The V and J calls and the clone size are those of that table, but D and trimming were determined from the DNA. The table has 200,000 to 300,000 clones, roughly 85% seen once. J is TRBJ2-7 and V is TRBV28, with a possible D match to TRBD2 (6 bases). Sequencing was performed on peripheral blood. This receptor was identified in a woman younger than 30 with acute or convalescent COVID-19. The CDR3 DNA reads TGTGCCAGCAGTATACCCCGGGAGCTCGCCTACGAGCAGTACTTC. It codes for CASSIPRELAYEQYF.